This section outlines one T cell receptor (beta chain) sequence together with its context. This clone came up a few times. Which antigen it targets is not known. It has no much larger one-base neighbor in the sample; base qualities were not kept. V ends up 2 bases short and J 2 bases short, with an unmatched junction base count of 10. CDR1 MGHRA and CDR2 YSYEKL were looked up in the germline V gene. Taken from cysteine to phenylalanine, the CDR3 has 17 residues. Kept here is only the CDR3 DNA, which spans 51 bases and is read in frame from base 1. This specimen comes from a study of beta chain features in type 1 diabetes (dated by TCRdb to 2016 to 2019). The study in broad terms: Mean age, gender distribution, total cell number and subset yield did not differ between patients and healthy donors. Naive and central memory subsets were obtained from all 28 donors, but regulatory and stem cell-like memory subsets were isolated from only 8 patients and roughly eight healthy donors. In the study, TCRB repertoires of sorted circulating CD4+ T cell subsets from recently diagnosed type 1 diabetes patients were compared with those of matched healthy donors. A total of some 100,000,000 sorted cells were examined across all samples, and a strong correlation was observed between cell number per subset and RNA yield.

A single peripheral blood draw of approximately 110 mL on average was collected from each donor into heparinised tubes. Naive, central memory, regulatory and stem cell-like memory CD4+ T cells were sorted on a BD FACSAria II using a panel including CD45RO, CCR7, CD25, CD127, CD95 and CD27. All sorted populations exceeded 95% purity. Right away, PBMCs were isolated by Lymphoprep density gradient centrifugation and were stained directly, with no culture step. So that batch effects would be minimized, each experiment stained and sorted samples in pairs, pairing one healthy donor with one patient. The full study reports these points: Sequencing cDNA rather than genomic DNA could over-represent highly expressing activated cells, although activation and CD3 levels did not differ between groups. In all four CD4+ subsets, TCRB CDR3 length was moderately but significantly shorter in type 1 diabetes patients. Naive, central memory and regulatory TCRB repertoires appeared more similar among patients than among healthy donors. Because the HLA sub-analyses included only small numbers of individuals, any influence of HLA type on TCRB rearrangement was left unresolved. Patients with type 1 diabetes made fewer insertions and deleted more nucleotides at VDJ recombination sites, implying thymic rearrangement abnormalities. PCR may preferentially amplify shorter templates, but because patient and control samples were amplified and corrected together, any resulting skew would affect both groups equally.

The entire amount of isolated RNA was reverse transcribed using the High Capacity cDNA Reverse Transcription Kit, so the sequenced TCRB transcripts were expressed ones. Naive, central memory and regulatory T cell samples underwent deep immunoSEQ sequencing, averaging around 3.7 million total reads per sample. Sorted cells were lysed in RLT buffer and RNA was extracted with DNase-treated RNeasy Micro or Mini kits, depending on cell number. To prevent cross-contamination, every cell subset was processed on its own, while patient and healthy donor samples were processed together. Using the immunoSEQ multiplex PCR, TCRB sequences were amplified from cDNA into 87-bp fragments spanning the CDR3 region. The amplicons were sequenced using the Illumina HiSeq platform. Per the original workflow: Synthetic template baselines were used to correct PCR bias computationally, reads within Hamming distance 2 were collapsed together, and singletons that could not be merged were discarded. Reads were aligned against IMGT to assign V, D and J genes, CDR3 length and insertions or deletions at six rearrangement sites. Within each subset, clonotype counts were normalized to the number of sorted cells before true diversity and Gini coefficients were calculated with the tcR R package. Repertoire sharing was quantified using the overlap coefficient calculated on TCRB nucleotide sequences. Out-of-frame TCRB sequences from naive cells were analyzed as a proxy for the pre-selection repertoire. What TCRdb holds here is the immuneACCESS table cut down to in-frame rearrangements. Part of the clones is not present; checked against another copy, under half of the missing clones reflect an unresolved V gene, and the others are unexplained. The V and J calls and the clone size are those of that table, but D and trimming were determined from the DNA. The table for this sample lists around 360,000 clones; over 10% of them were counted only once. Around 0.0099% of the sample rests with the top ten.

The TCR was taken from a woman aged 18 to 35 with type 1 diabetes. The chain couples TRBV4-1 to TRBJ2-7, with TRBD1 matching 9 junction bases. Sequenced: naive CD4+ T cells from blood. What this sample's cell subset or site label stands for: true naive CD4+ T cells. The CDR3 protein: CASSQSLQGAFTYEQYF. The DNA reads as follows: TGCGCCAGCAGCCAATCCTTACAGGGGGCTTTCACCTACGAGCAGTACTTC.